This T cell receptor beta chain was obtained from a study of identical twins. Trimming removed 4 bases at V and 0 bases at J, with 10 bases between. The CDR3 is 15 residues long. The germline gives CDR1 SGHTA, CDR2 FQGNSA. Template switching supplied a universal primer site; unique molecular identifiers were carried on the cDNA. One entry per CDR3 protein results from TCRdb running MiXCR on the 5' RACE reads. The sample contains 550,000 to 700,000 distinct CDR3 sequences, around 9.6% of which appear only once. This clonotype was counted many times. These data were also reused for a study on yellow fever vaccine responses in identical twins.

This chain uses TRBV7-2 with TRBJ2-1; D call uncertain. The clonotype comes from a woman between 18 and 29 years old in good health. The sequenced sample was PBMCs. CDR3 nucleotide sequence: TGTGCCAGCAGCTCAACAGTGGGCTCCTACAATGAGCAGTTCTTC. It translates to CASSSTVGSYNEQFF. The whole variable domain, remainder taken from reference TRBV7-2 and TRBJ2-1, is GAGVSQSPSNKVTEKGKDVELRCDPISGHTALYWYRQSLGQGLEFLIYFQGNSAPDKSGLPSDRFSAERTGGSVSTLTIQRTQQEDSAVYLCASSSTVGSYNEQFFGPGTRLTVL.